These 14 T cell receptor beta chains were all obtained from the same sample, sequenced in a study of T-cell memory formation after mild COVID-19. Each CDR3 protein gets one entry after TCRdb re-called the 5' RACE reads with MiXCR. The sample consists of about 560,000 distinct CDR3 sequences, about 18% of them appearing once. The sample was PBMCs or a T cell subset sorted from them (not recorded which). The receptors stem from an adult woman who had mild COVID-19 (a few samples of this study predate the infection). Cell type and time point are not known.

There are a few counts of this clonotype. The gene calls are TRBV7-2 and TRBJ2-7, with D unclear. The CDR3 runs to 13 residues. Deletions cut 5 bases from V and 3 bases from J, with 11 bases between. Per germline, CDR1 SGHTA and CDR2 FQGNSA. The CDR3 sequence: CASSQRVHYEQYF. The CDR3 DNA sequence: TGTGCCAGCAGCCAAAGGGTCCACTACGAGCAGTACTTC.

The J gene is TRBJ2-3, the V gene TRBV10-3; 7 nucleotides agree with TRBD1. The V and J ends lost 6 bases and 2 bases, in that order; junction bases with no gene match: 14. Looked up from germline, CDR1 is ENHRY and CDR2 is SYGVKD. The CDR3 runs to 17 residues. CDR3 protein: CAISDDREPHPTDTQYF. CDR3 in DNA: TGTGCCATCAGCGACGACAGGGAACCCCACCCCACAGATACGCAGTATTTT.

This clonotype was detected only a few times. This chain uses TRBV7-3 with TRBJ2-2, with D perhaps matching TRBD2 (7 bases). The germline CDR1 and CDR2 sequences are SGHTA and FQGTGA. The ends were cut back, 2 bases at V and 3 bases at J, with 13 bases in the middle. The CDR3 contains 16 residues. CDR3 in DNA: TGTGCCAGCAGCTTATGGGGGGGGCTGGACACCGGGGAGCTGTTTTTT. Amino acid sequence: CASSLWGGLDTGELFF.

This clonotype was counted ten times or more. V and J are TRBV6-5 and TRBJ1-6; the match to TRBD1 covers 9 bases. The CDR3 spans 17 residues. V shed 6 bases and J 5 bases; nucleotides not matched to a gene: 11. Germline V CDR1 and CDR2: MNHEY, SVGAGI. The CDR3 here is CASRRTGTGKDNSPLHF. CDR3 in DNA: TGTGCCAGCAGACGTACCGGGACAGGGAAAGATAATTCACCCCTCCACTTT.

The chain is built from TRBV6-6 and TRBJ1-2; tentative D call: TRBD1 (6 bases). Trimming shortened V by 7 bases and J by 4 bases, and 16 bases separated the two germline ends. Germline loops: CDR1 MNHNY, CDR2 SVGAGI (reference sequence). This CDR3 spans 14 amino acids. CDR3 amino acids: CASTQQGDFYGYTF. In nucleotides, the CDR3 is TGTGCCAGCACCCAACAGGGCGACTTCTATGGCTACACCTTC.

This clonotype was picked up a small number of times. Since a much larger clone is just one base distant, this may be a read error. V is TRBV6-6 and J is TRBJ1-5; TRBD1 might be the D (6 bases). Deletions cut 4 bases from V and 3 bases from J, with 10 bases between. The germline gives CDR1 MNHNY, CDR2 SVGAGI (reference sequence). The CDR3 totals 14 residues. The CDR3 is CASSLQGNNQPQHF. The CDR3 bases are TGTGCCAGCAGTTTACAGGGTAACAATCAGCCCCAGCATTTT.

The chain recombines TRBV24-1 with TRBJ1-2, with D unresolved. With 2 bases removed from V and 7 bases from J, the gap between germline ends came to 7 bases. The CDR3 totals 12 residues. In germline, CDR1 is KGHDR, CDR2 SFDVKD. In DNA form, the CDR3 reads TGTGCCACCAGTGATTCCTCGGGTGGCTACACCTTC. Protein sequence: CATSDSSGGYTF.

The CDR3 DNA reads TGTGCCAGCAGTTACTCCCAGGGGAAAGGTCAGCCCCAGCATTTT. This codes for CASSYSQGKGQPQHF. This chain links TRBV6-5 with TRBJ1-5; D may be TRBD1 (6 bases). The germline V gene encodes CDR1 MNHEY and CDR2 SVGAGI. V lost 0 bases to trimming and J lost 6 bases, with 12 bases between them. The CDR3 covers 15 residues.

J is TRBJ1-1 and V is TRBV27; D is unclear. Germline V lookup: CDR1 MNHEY, CDR2 SMNVEV (reference sequence). The CDR3 is 14 residues long. The V end was cut by 4 bases, the J end by 3 bases, with 12 bases between. CDR3 nucleotides: TGTGCCAGCAGTTCGAGGGTCGCCTACACTGAAGCTTTCTTT. Translation gives CASSSRVAYTEAFF.

The chain is built from TRBV12-3 or TRBV12-4 and TRBJ2-1; 10 bases are shared with TRBD2. The CDR3 covers 16 residues. V was pared by 5 bases and J by 0 bases, with 4 bases of the junction left unmatched. This CDR3 reads CASSPSGGRSYNEQFF. The DNA for the CDR3 is TGTGCCAGCAGTCCTAGCGGGGGCCGCTCCTACAATGAGCAGTTCTTC.

CDR3 coding DNA: TGTGCCAGCAGCTCTGACAGGTGGAGCTTCAAAGAGACCCAGTACTTC. This sequence encodes CASSSDRWSFKETQYF. V usage is TRBV7-9 and J usage is TRBJ2-5, with TRBD1 as a possible D gene (6 bases). This CDR3 spans 16 amino acids. Germline values: CDR1 SEHNR, CDR2 FQNEAQ (reference sequence). The germline V and J ends were trimmed by 4 bases and 3 bases, with 18 bases remaining between them.

The chain joins TRBV5-4 to TRBJ2-1; TRBD2 matches 8 bases. Germline-derived CDR1 and CDR2 are SGHNT and YYREEE (reference sequence). This CDR3 region has 16 residues. The V and J ends lost 2 bases and 2 bases, in that order; junction bases with no gene match: 6. CDR3 DNA sequence: TGTGCCAGCAGCTTCGGCGGGGGGAGGACCTACAATGAGCAGTTCTTC. It translates to CASSFGGGRTYNEQFF.

This chain uses TRBV5-1 with TRBJ2-1, with D unresolved. Deletions cut 7 bases from V and 0 bases from J, with 23 bases between. Germline loops: CDR1 SGHRS, CDR2 YFSETQ. This CDR3 has 18 residues. The CDR3 region is CASRLCSSGQSSYNEQFF. CDR3 nucleotides: TGCGCCAGCCGTTTATGTTCGTCCGGGCAGAGCTCCTACAATGAGCAGTTCTTC.

The chain employs TRBV5-4 and TRBJ2-7; D may be TRBD1 (5 bases). Per the germline V gene, CDR1 is SGHNT and CDR2 is YYREEE (reference sequence). The CDR3 runs 14 residues. V was cut by 0 bases and J by 6 bases, with 13 bases left in between. This CDR3 reads CASSLALDKTEQYF. The CDR3 DNA reads as TGTGCCAGCAGCTTGGCCCTGGACAAGACCGAGCAGTACTTC.